A single sample gave rise to the 3 T cell receptor beta chains below, sequenced in a study of cytomegalovirus exposure and HLA in healthy donors. Both 60 Vbeta primers and 13 Jbeta primers went into the PCR. Sequenced by immunoSEQ multiplex PCR; TCRdb stores in-frame clones only, minus some. The sample has roughly 150,000 clones; about 88% are singletons. Sequenced sample: PBMCs. The receptors shown here come from a woman in her late teens or twenties in good health and CMV-seronegative.

The chain employs TRBV9 and TRBJ2-1; 9 bases align to TRBD2. This CDR3 is 16 amino acids long. The J segment lost 10 bases and the V segment lost 0 bases, leaving 11 bases of the junction unmatched. CDR1 and CDR2 from the germline V gene are SGDLS and YYNGEE. CDR3 sequence reads: CASSVGLAGRSGEQFF. CDR3 DNA: TGTGCCAGCAGCGTAGGGCTAGCGGGGAGGTCGGGCGAGCAGTTCTTC.

This chain's CDR3 is CASGRNYGYTF. For the CDR3, the DNA is TGTGCCAGCGGCAGGAACTATGGCTACACCTTC. The chain recombines TRBV28 with TRBJ1-2; D gene ambiguous. V dropped 8 bases and J dropped 2 bases, with 6 bases sitting between them. This CDR3 comprises 11 residues. Germline-derived CDR1 and CDR2 are MDHEN and SYDVKM.

The chain links TRBV7-9 to TRBJ2-7, with unresolved D. Germline V lookup: CDR1 SEHNR, CDR2 FQNEAQ (reference sequence). V shed 5 bases and J shed 4 bases, with 12 bases lying between them. The CDR3 extends over 13 amino acids. This CDR3 reads CASSQLGPYEQYF. CDR3 nucleotides: TGTGCCAGCAGCCAATTGGGCCCTTACGAGCAGTACTTC.